The present T cell receptor (beta chain) was sequenced within a study of Graves' ophthalmopathy and Graves' hyperthyroidism. On the study more broadly: Researchers obtained peripheral blood at initial diagnosis, before any treatment had begun. Study-level results: In separating ophthalmopathy from stable hyperthyroidism, a 13-signature model achieved 85% to 90% sensitivity and around 81% specificity. The model predicted progression of ophthalmopathy with a sensitivity of roughly 65%, and its specificity was roughly 72%.

This clonotype was observed many times. Its specificity is unknown. Germline-derived CDR1 and CDR2 are MNHEY and SMNVEV (reference sequence). The V and J ends lost 5 bases and 3 bases respectively, with 19 bases between them. The CDR3 consists of 16 residues. Using RNA transcripts, the TCR beta CDR3 regions were amplified. First-round RT-PCR used HTBI primers; second-round multiplex PCR followed. TCRdb itself ran the multiplex PCR reads through MiXCR, one entry per CDR3 protein. Of 150,000 to 200,000 distinct CDR3 sequences listed, roughly 37% are singletons. The rearrangement joins TRBV27 to TRBJ1-2, with D perhaps matching TRBD1 (6 bases). The sample taken for sequencing was peripheral blood. This TCR came from a woman aged 40 to 50 with Graves' ophthalmopathy. The DNA of the CDR3 is TGTGCCAGCAGTCCAATCCCACAGGGCGTGGACTATGGCTACACCTTC. This translates into CASSPIPQGVDYGYTF.